Shown below are 3 T cell receptor beta chains from a single sample sequenced in a study of blood T cell repertoires in COVID-19. Only in-frame clones appear in the TCRdb table, and some are missing; sequencing was by immunoSEQ multiplex PCR. The data hold 250,000 to 350,000 clones, with around nine tenths observed a single time. Sequencing input: PBMCs or T cells enriched from blood (not recorded which). These receptors came from a woman aged 40 to 50 who had recovered from COVID-19.

V is TRBV28 and J is TRBJ1-5, with D maybe TRBD1 (5 bases). The CDR3 is made up of 15 amino acids. Germline V gene data show CDR1 as MDHEN and CDR2 as SYDVKM. V was shortened by 5 bases and J by 3 bases, with 14 bases between the two germline ends. The CDR3 nucleotides read TGTGCCAGCAGTCCAAAAGGGGCCCTCAATCAGCCCCAGCATTTT. Translated: CASSPKGALNQPQHF.

In this sample, this clone turned up many times. V is TRBV19 and J is TRBJ1-2, with D perhaps matching TRBD1 (5 bases). The ends were cut back, 10 bases at V and 3 bases at J, with 18 bases in the middle. This CDR3 region has 14 residues. Per the germline V gene, CDR1 is LNHDA and CDR2 is SQIVND (reference sequence). The CDR3 coding sequence is TGTGCCACCGAAGGAAGACAGAGCCACTATGGCTACACCTTC. Translation gives CATEGRQSHYGYTF.

This chain uses TRBV6-1 with TRBJ1-2, with TRBD1 as a possible D gene (6 bases). This CDR3 region has 18 residues. The germline V gene has CDR1 MNHNS and CDR2 SASEGT. Between the trimmed V and J ends, which lost 4 bases and 4 bases, there was a span of 25 bases. The CDR3 DNA reads as TGTGCCAGCAGTGTCCGCTCGGACAGAATACAATCCCTCTATGGCTACACCTTC. Its translation: CASSVRSDRIQSLYGYTF.